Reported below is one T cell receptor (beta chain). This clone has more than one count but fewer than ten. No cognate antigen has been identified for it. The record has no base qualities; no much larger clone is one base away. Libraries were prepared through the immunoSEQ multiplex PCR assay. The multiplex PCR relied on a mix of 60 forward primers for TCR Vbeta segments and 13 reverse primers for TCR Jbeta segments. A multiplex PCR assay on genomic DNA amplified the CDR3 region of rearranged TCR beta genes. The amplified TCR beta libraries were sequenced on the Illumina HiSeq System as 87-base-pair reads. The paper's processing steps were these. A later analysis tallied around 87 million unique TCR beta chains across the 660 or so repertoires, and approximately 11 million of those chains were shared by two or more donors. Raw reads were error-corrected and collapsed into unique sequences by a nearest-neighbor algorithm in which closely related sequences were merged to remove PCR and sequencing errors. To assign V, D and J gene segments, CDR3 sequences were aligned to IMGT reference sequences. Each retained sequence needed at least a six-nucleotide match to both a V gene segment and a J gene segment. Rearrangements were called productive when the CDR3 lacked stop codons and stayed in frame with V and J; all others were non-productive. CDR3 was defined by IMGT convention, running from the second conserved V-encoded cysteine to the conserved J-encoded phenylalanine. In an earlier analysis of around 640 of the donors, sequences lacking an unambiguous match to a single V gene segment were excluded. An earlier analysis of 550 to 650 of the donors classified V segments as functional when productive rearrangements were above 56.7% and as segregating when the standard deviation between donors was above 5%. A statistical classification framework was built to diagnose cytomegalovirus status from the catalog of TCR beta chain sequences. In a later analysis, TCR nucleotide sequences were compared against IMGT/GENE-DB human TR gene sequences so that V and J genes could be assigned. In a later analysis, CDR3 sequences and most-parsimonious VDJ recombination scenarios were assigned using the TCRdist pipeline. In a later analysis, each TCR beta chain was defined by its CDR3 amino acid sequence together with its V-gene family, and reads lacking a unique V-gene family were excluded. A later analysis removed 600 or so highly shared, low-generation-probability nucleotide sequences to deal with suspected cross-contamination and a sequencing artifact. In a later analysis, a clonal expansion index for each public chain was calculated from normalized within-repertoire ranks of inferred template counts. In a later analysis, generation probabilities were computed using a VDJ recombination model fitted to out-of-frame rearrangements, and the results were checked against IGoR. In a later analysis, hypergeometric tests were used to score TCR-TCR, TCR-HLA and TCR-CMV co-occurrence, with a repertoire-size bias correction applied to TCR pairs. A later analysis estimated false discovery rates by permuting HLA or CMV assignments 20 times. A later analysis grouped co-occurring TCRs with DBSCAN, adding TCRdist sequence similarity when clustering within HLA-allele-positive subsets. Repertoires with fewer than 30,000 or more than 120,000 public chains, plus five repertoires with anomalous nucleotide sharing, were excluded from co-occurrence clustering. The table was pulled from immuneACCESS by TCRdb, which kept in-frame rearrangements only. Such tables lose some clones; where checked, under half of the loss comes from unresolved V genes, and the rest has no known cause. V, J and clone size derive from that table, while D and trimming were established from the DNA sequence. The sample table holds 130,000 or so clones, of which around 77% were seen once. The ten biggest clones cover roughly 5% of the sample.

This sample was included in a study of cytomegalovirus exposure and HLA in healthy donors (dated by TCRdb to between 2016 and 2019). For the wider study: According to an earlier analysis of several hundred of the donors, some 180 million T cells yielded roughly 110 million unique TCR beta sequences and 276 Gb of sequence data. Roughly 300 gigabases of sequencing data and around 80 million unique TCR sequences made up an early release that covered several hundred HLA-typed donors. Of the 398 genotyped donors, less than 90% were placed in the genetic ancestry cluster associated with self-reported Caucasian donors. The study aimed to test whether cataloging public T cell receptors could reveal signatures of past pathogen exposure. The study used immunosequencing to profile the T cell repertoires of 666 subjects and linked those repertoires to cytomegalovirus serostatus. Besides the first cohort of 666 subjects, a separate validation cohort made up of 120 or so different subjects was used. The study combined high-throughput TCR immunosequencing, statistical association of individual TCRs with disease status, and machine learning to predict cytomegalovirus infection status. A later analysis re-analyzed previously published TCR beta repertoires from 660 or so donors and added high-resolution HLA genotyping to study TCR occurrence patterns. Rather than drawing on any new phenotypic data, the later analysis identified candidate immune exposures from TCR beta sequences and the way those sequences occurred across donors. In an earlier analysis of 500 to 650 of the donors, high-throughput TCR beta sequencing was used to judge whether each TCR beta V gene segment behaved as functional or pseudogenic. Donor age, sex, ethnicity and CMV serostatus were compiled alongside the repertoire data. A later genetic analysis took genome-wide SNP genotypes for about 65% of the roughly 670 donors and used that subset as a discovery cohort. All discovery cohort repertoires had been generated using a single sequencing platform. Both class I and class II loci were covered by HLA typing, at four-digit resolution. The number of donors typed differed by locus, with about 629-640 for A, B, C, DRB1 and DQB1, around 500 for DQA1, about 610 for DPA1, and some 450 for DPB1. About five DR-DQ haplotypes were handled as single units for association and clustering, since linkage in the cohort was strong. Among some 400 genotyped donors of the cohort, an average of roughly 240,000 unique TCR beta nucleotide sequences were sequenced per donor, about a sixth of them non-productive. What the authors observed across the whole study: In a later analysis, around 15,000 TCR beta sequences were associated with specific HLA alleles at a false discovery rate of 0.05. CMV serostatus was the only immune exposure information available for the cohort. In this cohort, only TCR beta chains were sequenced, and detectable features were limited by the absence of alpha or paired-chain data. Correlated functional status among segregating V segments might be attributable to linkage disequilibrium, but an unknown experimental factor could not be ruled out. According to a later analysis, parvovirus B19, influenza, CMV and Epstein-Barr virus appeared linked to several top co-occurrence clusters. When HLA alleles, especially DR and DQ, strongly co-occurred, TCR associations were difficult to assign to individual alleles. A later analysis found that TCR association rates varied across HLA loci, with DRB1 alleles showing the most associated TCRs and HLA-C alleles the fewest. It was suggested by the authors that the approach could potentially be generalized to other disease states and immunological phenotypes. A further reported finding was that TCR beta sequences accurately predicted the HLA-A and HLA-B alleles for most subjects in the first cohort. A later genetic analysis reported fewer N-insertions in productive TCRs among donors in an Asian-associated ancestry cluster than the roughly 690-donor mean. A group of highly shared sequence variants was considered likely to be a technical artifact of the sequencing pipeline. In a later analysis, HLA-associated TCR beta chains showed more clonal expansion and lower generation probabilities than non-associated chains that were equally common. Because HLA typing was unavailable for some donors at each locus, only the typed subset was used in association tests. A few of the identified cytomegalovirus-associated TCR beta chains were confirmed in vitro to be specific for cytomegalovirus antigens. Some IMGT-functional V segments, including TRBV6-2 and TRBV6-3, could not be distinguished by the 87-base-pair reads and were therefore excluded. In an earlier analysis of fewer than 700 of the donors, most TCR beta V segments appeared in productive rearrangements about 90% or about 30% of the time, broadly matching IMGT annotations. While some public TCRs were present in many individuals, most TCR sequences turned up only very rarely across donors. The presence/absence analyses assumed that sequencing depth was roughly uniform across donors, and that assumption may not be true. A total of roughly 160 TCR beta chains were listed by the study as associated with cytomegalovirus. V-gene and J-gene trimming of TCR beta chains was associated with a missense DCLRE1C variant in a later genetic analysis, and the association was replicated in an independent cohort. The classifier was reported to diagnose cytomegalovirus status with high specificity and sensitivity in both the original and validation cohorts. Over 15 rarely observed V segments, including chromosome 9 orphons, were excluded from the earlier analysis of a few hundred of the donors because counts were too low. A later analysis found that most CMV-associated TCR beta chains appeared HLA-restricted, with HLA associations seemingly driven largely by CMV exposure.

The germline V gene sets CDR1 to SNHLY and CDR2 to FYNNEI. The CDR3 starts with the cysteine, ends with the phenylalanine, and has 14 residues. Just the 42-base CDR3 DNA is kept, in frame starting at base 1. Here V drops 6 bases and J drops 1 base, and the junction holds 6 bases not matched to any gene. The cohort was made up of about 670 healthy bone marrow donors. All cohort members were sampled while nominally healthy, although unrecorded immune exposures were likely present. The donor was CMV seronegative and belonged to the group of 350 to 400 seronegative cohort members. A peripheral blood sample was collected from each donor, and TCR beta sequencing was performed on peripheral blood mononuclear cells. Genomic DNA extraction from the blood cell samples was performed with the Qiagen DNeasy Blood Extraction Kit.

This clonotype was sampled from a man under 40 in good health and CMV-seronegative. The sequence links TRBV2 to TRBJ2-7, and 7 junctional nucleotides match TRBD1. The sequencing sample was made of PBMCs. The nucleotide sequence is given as TGTGCCAGCAGGAGAGACAGGGCTTCCTACGAGCAGTACTTC. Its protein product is CASRRDRASYEQYF. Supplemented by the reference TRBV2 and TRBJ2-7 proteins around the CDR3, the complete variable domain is EPEVTQTPSHQVTQMGQEVILRCVPISNHLYFYWYRQILGQKVEFLVSFYNNEISEKSEIFDDQFSVERPDGSNFTLKIRSTKLEDSAMYFCASRRDRASYEQYFGPGTRLTVT.